This entry concerns a single T cell receptor beta chain. Its antigen is unidentified. Tumor tissue was taken before any definitive surgery or chemotherapy was given. The method was immunoSEQ multiplex PCR; TCRdb's version includes in-frame clones alone and lacks a portion of them. Of a few thousand clones listed, 70% to 85% were seen once; the top ten hold roughly 9%. This sample was taken from a study of high-grade serous ovarian cancer treatment subgroups. The CDR3 consists of 14 residues. Germline CDR1 reads SGHRS; CDR2 reads YFSETQ. V dropped 4 bases and J dropped 7 bases, with 15 bases sitting between them. Study findings and constraints: Higher neoantigen levels went with greater TCR clonal relatedness. Same-patient tumor repertoires overlapped at about 0.11 to 0.85; different patients barely overlapped.

The genes are TRBV5-1 and TRBJ2-1; D perhaps matches TRBD1 (6 bases). Sequences were obtained from tumor tissue. The TCR was taken from a human donor with high-grade serous ovarian cancer. The CDR3 reads CASSITTGSNEQFF. CDR3 nucleotides: TGCGCCAGCAGCATTACGACAGGCTCTAATGAGCAGTTCTTC.